This T cell receptor beta chain came from a study of CD8 T cells in ankylosing spondylitis. Study results and limitations: Significant enrichment of disease-linked clones was reportedly seen in matched ankylosing spondylitis synovial fluid. Ankylosing spondylitis blood appeared to be characterized by a TCR beta motif of about eight highly homologous variants.

The TCR beta libraries were generated through quantitative 5'-RACE incorporating molecular barcodes. In TCRdb, the 5' RACE reads were re-called with MiXCR into one record per CDR3 protein. The data hold some 800,000 distinct CDR3 sequences, with over 9.5% observed a single time. V was shortened by 3 bases and J by 8 bases, with 16 bases between the two germline ends. The length of the CDR3 is 14 residues. Germline CDR1 reads DFQATT; CDR2 reads SNEGSKA (reference sequence). Remarks on this clonotype: Its specificity is not known.

Sample: blood, either unsorted or a sorted T cell fraction (not recorded which). This receptor was taken from a male donor with ankylosing spondylitis. V usage is TRBV20-1 and J usage is TRBJ1-4, with D unclear. The CDR3 DNA sequence: TGCAGTGCTAGCCCTTCCGGGCGAGGGGAAAAACTGTTTTTT. Its protein is CSASPSGRGEKLFF.